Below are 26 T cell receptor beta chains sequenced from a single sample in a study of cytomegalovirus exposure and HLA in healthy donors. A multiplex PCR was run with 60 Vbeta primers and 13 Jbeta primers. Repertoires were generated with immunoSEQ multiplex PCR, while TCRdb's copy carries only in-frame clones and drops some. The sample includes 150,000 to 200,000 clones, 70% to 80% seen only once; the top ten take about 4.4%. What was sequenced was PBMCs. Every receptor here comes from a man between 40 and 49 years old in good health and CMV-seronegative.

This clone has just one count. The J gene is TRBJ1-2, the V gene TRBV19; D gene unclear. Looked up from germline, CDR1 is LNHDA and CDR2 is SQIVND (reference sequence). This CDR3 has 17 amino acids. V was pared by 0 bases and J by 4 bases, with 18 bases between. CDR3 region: CASSIDYRSGTVYGYTF. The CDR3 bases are TGTGCCAGTAGTATAGATTATAGGTCTGGTACAGTCTATGGCTACACCTTC.

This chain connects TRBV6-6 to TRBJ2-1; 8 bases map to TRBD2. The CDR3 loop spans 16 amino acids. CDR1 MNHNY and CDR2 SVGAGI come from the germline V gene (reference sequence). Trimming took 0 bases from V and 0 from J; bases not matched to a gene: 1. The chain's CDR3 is CASSYSGTSSYNEQFF. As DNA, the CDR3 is TGTGCCAGCAGTTACTCTGGGACTAGCTCCTACAATGAGCAGTTCTTC.

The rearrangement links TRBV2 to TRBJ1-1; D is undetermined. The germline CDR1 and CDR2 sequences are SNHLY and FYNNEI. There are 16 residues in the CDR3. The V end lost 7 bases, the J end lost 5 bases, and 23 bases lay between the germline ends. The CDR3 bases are TGTGCCAGCACCGAGGTTCTCGGCAAGGTCCAGACTGAAGCTTTCTTT. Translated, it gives CASTEVLGKVQTEAFF.

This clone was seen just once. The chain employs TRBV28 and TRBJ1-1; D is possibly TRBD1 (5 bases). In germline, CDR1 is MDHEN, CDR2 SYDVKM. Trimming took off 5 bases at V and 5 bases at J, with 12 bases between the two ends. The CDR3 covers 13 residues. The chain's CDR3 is CASSRSGATEAFF. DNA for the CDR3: TGTGCCAGCAGTCGTTCTGGGGCGACTGAAGCTTTCTTT.

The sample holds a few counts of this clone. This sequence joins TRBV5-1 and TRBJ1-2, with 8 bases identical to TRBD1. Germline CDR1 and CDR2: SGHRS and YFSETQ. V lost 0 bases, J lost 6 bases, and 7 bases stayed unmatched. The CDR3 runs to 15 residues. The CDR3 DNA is TGCGCCAGCAGCTTGGCCGGGACAGGACTTGATGGCTACACCTTC. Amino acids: CASSLAGTGLDGYTF. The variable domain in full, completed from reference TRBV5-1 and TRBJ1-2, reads KAGVTQTPRYLIKTRGQQVTLSCSPISGHRSVSWYQQTPGQGLQFLFEYFSETQRNKGNFPGRFSGRQFSNSRSEMNVSTLELGDSALYLCASSLAGTGLDGYTFGSGTRLTVV.

CDR3 amino acids: CASRDSATNEKLFF. CDR3 in DNA: TGTGCCAGCAGAGACAGTGCAACTAATGAAAAACTGTTTTTT. The chain employs TRBV6-6 and TRBJ1-4; D is possibly TRBD1 (5 bases). Looked up from germline, CDR1 is MNHNY and CDR2 is SVGAGI (reference sequence). V gave up 6 bases and J gave up 0 bases, with 8 bases separating them. The CDR3 runs 14 residues.

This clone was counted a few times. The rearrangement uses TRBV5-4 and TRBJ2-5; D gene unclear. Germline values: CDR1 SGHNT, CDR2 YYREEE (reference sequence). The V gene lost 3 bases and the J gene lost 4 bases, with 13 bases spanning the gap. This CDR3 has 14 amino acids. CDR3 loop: CASSSSGGTETQYF. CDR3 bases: TGTGCCAGCAGCTCATCAGGTGGCACAGAGACCCAGTACTTC.

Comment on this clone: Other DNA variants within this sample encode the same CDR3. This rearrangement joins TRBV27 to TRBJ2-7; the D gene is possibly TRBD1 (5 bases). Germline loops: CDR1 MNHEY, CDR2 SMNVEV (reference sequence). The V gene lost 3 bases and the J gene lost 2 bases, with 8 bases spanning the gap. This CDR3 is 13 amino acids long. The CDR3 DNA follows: TGTGCCAGCAGTTTGGGGCGACCCTACGAGCAGTACTTC. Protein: CASSLGRPYEQYF.

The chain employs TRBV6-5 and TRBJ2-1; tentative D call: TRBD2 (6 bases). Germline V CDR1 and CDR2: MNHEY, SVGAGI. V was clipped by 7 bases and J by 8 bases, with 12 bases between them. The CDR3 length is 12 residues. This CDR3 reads CASKQGGDEQFF. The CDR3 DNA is TGTGCCAGCAAGCAGGGAGGCGATGAGCAGTTCTTC.

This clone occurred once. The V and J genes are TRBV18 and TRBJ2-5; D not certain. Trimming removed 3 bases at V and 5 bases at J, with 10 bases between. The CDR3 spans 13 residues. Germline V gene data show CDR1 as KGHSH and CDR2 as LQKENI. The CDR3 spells CASSPGLKETQYF. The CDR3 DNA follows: TGTGCCAGCTCACCGGGCCTCAAGGAGACCCAGTACTTC.

In nucleotides, the CDR3 is TGCGCCAGCAGCCAAGCCCCTTACACCGGGGAGCTGTTTTTT. Translation gives CASSQAPYTGELFF. V gene TRBV4-1 combines with J gene TRBJ2-2; D is ambiguous. The germline V and J ends were trimmed by 1 base and 3 bases, with 6 bases remaining between them. Germline lookup yields CDR1 MGHRA and CDR2 YSYEKL. The length of the CDR3 is 14 residues.

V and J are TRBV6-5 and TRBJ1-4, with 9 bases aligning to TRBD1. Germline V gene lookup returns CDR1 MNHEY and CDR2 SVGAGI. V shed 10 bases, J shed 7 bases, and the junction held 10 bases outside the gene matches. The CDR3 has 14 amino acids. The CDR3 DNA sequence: TGTGCCACCCAACGGGACAGGGCTTTTGAAAAACTGTTTTTT. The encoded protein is CATQRDRAFEKLFF.

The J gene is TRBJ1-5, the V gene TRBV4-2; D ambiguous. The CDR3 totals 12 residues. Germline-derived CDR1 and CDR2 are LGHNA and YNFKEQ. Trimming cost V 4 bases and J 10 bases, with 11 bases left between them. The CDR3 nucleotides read TGTGCCAGCAGCCCGCTGGCAGGACCCCAGCATTTT. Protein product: CASSPLAGPQHF.

The CDR3 nucleotides read TGTGCCAGCAGTGCCCTGACAGGCTATGGCTACACCTTC. It codes for CASSALTGYGYTF. J is TRBJ1-2 and V is TRBV6-4; D may be TRBD1 (6 bases). The CDR3 has 13 amino acids. From germline, CDR1 is MRHNA and CDR2 SNTAGT. V was pared by 4 bases and J by 4 bases, with 10 bases between.

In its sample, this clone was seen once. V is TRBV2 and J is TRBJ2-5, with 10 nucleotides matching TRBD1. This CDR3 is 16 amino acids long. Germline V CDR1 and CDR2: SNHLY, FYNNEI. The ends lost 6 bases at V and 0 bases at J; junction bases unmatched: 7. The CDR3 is CASRPGTGAYQETQYF. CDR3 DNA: TGTGCCAGCAGACCCGGGACAGGGGCGTACCAAGAGACCCAGTACTTC.

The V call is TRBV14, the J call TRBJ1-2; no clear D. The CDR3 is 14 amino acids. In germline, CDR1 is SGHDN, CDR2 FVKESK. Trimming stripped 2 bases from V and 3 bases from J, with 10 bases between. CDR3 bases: TGTGCCAGCAGCCAACGCGAACGGGACTATGGCTACACCTTC. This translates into CASSQRERDYGYTF.

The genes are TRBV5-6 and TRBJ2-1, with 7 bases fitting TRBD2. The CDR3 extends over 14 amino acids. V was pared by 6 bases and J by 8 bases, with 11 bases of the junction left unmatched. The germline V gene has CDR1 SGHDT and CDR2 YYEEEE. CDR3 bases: TGTGCCAGCACCGAAAAAGCGGCGGGGGATGAGCAGTTCTTC. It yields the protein CASTEKAAGDEQFF.

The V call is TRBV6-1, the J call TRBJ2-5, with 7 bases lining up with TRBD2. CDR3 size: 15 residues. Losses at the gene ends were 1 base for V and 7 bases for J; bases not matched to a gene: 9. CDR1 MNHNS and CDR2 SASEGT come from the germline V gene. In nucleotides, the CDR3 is TGTGCCAGCAGTGAAGAGGGAGGGCGGGGAGGGACCCAGTACTTC. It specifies CASSEEGGRGGTQYF.

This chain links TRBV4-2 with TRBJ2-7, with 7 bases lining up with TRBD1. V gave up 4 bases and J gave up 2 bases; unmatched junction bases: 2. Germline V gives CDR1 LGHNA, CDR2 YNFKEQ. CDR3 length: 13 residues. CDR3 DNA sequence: TGTGCCAGCAGCCTGGGACAGCCCTACGAGCAGTACTTC. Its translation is CASSLGQPYEQYF.

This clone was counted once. The CDR3 is CASSAPLLAGGPNEQFF. DNA for the CDR3: TGTGCCAGCAGCGCTCCCCTACTAGCGGGGGGGCCTAATGAGCAGTTCTTC. V and J are TRBV7-9 and TRBJ2-1; the match to TRBD2 covers 13 bases. The CDR3 loop spans 17 amino acids. In germline, CDR1 is SEHNR, CDR2 FQNEAQ (reference sequence). With V trimmed by 5 bases and J by 7 bases, 11 bases remained unmatched. Combining the CDR3 with reference TRBV7-9 and TRBJ2-1 gives the whole variable domain DTGVSQNPRHKITKRGQNVTFRCDPISEHNRLYWYRQTLGQGPEFLTYFQNEAQLEKSRLLSDRFSAERPKGSFSTLEIQRTEQGDSAMYLCASSAPLLAGGPNEQFFGPGTRLTVL.

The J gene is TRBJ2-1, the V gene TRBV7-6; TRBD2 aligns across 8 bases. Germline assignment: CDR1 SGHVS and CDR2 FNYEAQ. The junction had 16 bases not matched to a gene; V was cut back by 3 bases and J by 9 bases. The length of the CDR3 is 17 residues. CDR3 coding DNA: TGTGCCAGCAGCTTGTGGGCTAGGAGCGGGGGAGAGGGTGAGCAGTTCTTC. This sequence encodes CASSLWARSGGEGEQFF.

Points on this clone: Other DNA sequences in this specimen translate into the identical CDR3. This CDR3 is CASSYRSGTGYEQYF. Written as DNA, the CDR3 is TGTGCCAGCAGTTACAGATCCGGGACAGGGTACGAGCAGTACTTC. The chain recombines TRBV7-3 with TRBJ2-7; 9 nucleotides agree with TRBD1. J lost 4 bases, V lost 6 bases, and 10 bases had no gene match. Germline-derived CDR1 and CDR2 are SGHTA and FQGTGA. The CDR3 length is 15 residues.

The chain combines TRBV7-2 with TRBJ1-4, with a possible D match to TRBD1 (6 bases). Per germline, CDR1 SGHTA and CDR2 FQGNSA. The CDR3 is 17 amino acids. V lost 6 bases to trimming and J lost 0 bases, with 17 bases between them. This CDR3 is CASSSSGQLATNEKLFF. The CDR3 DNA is TGTGCCAGCAGTTCTTCCGGACAGCTTGCAACTAATGAAAAACTGTTTTTT.

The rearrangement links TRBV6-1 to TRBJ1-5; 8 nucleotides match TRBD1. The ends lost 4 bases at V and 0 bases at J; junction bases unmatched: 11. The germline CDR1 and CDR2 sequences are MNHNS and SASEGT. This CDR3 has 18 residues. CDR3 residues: CASSARRGTGTSNQPQHF. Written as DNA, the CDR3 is TGTGCCAGCAGTGCGAGGAGGGGGACAGGCACTAGCAATCAGCCCCAGCATTTT.

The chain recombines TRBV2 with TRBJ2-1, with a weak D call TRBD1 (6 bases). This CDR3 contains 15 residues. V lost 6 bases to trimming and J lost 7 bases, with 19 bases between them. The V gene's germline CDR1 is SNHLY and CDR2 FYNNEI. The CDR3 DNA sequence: TGTGCCAGCAGAGTCCCCGAGGGGGTGGGGAATGAGCAGTTCTTC. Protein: CASRVPEGVGNEQFF.

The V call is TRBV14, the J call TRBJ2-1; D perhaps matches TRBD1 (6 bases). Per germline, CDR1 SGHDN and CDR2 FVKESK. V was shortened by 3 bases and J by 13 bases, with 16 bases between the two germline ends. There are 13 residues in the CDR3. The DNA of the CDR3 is TGTGCCAGCAGCCAGCATTCGACAGGTGAACAGTTCTTC. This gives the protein CASSQHSTGEQFF.